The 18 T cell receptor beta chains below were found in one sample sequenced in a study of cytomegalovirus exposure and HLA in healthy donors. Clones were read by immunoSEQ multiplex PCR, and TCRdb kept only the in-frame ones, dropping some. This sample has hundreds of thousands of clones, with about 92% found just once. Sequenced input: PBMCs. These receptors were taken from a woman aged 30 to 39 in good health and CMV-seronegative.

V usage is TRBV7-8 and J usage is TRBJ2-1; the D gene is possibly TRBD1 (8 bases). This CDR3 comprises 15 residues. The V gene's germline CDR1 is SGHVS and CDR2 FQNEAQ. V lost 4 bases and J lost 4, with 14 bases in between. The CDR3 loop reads CASSYRGEGYNEQFF. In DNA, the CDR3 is TGTGCCAGCAGCTACAGGGGGGAGGGATACAATGAGCAGTTCTTC.

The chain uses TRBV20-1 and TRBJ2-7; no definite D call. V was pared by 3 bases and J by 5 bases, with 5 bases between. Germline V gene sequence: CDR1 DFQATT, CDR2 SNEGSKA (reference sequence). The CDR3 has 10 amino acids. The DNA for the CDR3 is TGCAGTGCTAGGGATGACGAGCAGTACTTC. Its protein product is CSARDDEQYF.

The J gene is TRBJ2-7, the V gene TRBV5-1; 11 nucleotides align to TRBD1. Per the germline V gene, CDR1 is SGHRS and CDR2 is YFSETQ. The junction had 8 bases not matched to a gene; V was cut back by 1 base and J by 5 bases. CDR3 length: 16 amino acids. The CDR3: CASSLYSRTGGHEQYF. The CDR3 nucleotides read TGCGCCAGCAGCTTGTATTCACGGACAGGGGGCCACGAGCAGTACTTC.

DNA of the CDR3: TGCAGCGTTCGTGGGTTTATCAATGAAGCTTTCTTT. It translates to CSVRGFINEAFF. The rearrangement joins TRBV29-1 to TRBJ1-1, with D hard to call. Germline V gene data show CDR1 as SQVTM and CDR2 as ANQGSEA. There are 12 residues in the CDR3. V lost 5 bases to trimming and J lost 7 bases, with 14 bases between them.

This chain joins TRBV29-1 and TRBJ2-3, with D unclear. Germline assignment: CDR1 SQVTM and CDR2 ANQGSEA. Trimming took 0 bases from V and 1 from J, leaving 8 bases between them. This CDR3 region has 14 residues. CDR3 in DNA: TGCAGCGTTGAAGATCACACAGGCACAGATACGCAGTATTTT. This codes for CSVEDHTGTDTQYF.

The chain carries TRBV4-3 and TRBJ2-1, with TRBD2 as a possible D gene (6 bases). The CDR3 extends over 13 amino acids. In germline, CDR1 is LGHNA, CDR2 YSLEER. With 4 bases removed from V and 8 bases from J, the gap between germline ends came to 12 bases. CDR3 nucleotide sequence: TGCGCCAGCAGCCCGGGGGACTGGCATGAGCAGTTCTTC. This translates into CASSPGDWHEQFF.

This CDR3 is CASSLGLASGRALDEQYF. CDR3 sequence (DNA): TGTGCCAGCAGCTTAGGGCTGGCTAGCGGGAGAGCTCTTGACGAGCAGTACTTC. V and J are TRBV11-3 and TRBJ2-7; TRBD2 agrees at 10 bases. The CDR3 is 18 amino acids. Losses at the gene ends were 1 base for V and 5 bases for J; bases not matched to a gene: 14. Germline assignment: CDR1 SGHNT and CDR2 YENEEA.

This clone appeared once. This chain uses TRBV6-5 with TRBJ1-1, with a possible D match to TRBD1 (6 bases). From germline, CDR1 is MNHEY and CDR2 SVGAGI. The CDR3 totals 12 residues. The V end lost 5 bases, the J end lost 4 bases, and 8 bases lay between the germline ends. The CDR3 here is CASSTGPTEAFF. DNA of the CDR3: TGTGCCAGCAGTACAGGGCCCACTGAAGCTTTCTTT.

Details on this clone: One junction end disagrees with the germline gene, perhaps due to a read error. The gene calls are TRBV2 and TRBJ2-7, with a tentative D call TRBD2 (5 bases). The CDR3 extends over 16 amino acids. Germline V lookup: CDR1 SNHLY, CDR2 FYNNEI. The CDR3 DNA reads TGTGCCAGCAGTGAACAGAGCCCTATGCAAGACTACGGGCAGTACTTC. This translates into CASSEQSPMQDYGQYF.

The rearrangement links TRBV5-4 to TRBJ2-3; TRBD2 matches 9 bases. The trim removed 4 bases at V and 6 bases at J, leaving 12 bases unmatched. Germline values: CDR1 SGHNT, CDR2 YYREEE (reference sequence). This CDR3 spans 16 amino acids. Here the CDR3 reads CASSPGGTSQGDTQYF. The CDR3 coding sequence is TGTGCCAGCAGCCCTGGAGGGACTAGCCAAGGGGATACGCAGTATTTT.

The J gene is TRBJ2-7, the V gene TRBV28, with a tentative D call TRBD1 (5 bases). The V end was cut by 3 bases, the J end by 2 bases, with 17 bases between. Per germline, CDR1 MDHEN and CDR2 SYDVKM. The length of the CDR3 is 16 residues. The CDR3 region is CASSFFGRASAYEQYF. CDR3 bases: TGTGCCAGCAGTTTTTTCGGCAGGGCTTCTGCCTACGAGCAGTACTTC.

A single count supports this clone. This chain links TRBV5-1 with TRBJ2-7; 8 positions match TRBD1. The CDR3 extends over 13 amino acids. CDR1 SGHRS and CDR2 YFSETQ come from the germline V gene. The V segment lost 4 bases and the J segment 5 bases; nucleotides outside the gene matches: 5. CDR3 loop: CASSQDRVHEQYF. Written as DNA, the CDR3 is TGCGCCAGCAGCCAGGACAGGGTCCACGAGCAGTACTTC.

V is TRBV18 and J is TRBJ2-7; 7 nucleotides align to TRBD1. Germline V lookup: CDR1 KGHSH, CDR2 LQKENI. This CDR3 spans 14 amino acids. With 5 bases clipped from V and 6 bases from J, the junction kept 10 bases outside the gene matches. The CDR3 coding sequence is TGTGCCAGCTCAACAAAAACAGGGGCGGCCGAGCAGTACTTC. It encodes CASSTKTGAAEQYF.

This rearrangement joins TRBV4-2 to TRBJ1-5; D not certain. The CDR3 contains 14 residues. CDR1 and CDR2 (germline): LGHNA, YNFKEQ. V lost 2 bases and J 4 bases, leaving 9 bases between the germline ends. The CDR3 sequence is CASSQHGNNQPQHF. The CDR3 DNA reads TGTGCCAGCAGCCAACACGGGAATAATCAGCCCCAGCATTTT.

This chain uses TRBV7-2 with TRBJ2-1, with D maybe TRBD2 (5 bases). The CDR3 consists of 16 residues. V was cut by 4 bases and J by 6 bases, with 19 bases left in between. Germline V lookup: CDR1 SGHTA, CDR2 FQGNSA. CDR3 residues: CASSSTPPGLFNEQFF. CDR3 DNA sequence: TGTGCCAGCAGCTCAACCCCGCCCGGACTCTTCAATGAGCAGTTCTTC.

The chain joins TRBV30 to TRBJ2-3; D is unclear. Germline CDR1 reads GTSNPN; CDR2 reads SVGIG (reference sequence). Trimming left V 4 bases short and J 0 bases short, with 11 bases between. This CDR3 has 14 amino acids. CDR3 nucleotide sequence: TGTGCCTGGACCCCAAGCGTCAGCACAGATACGCAGTATTTT. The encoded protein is CAWTPSVSTDTQYF.

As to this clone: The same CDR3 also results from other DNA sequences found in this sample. CDR3 nucleotide sequence: TGTGCCAGCAGCTTAGGGACAGGGGGAGAAAAACTGTTTTTT. It yields the protein CASSLGTGGEKLFF. V and J are TRBV7-9 and TRBJ1-4; 10 nucleotides line up with TRBD1. CDR1 SEHNR and CDR2 FQNEAQ come from the germline V gene (reference sequence). V lost 1 base and J lost 8; bases outside the gene matches: 1. The length of the CDR3 is 14 residues.

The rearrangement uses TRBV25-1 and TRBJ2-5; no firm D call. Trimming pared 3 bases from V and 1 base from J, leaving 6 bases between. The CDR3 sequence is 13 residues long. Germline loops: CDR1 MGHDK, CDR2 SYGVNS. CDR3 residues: CASSEMGQETQYF. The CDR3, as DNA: TGTGCCAGCAGTGAGATGGGCCAAGAGACCCAGTACTTC.